These 10 T cell receptor beta chains came from one sample sequenced in a study of T cells in Graves' hyperthyroidism and ophthalmopathy. Amplification yielded TCR beta CDR3 regions, with RNA transcripts as the source. First-round RT-PCR of the TCR CDR3 relied on the HTBI primer set. TCRdb redid the calling of the multiplex PCR reads with MiXCR, one entry per CDR3 protein. Of around 420,000 distinct CDR3 sequences detected, 15% to 19% appear once; the ten largest clones hold roughly an eighth. Sequencing was performed on blood. The source is a woman in her late teens or twenties with Graves' hyperthyroidism.

This clonotype occurred many times. The chain uses TRBV2 and TRBJ1-2, with 8 bases identical to TRBD1. The CDR3 has 15 residues. Trimming cost V 10 bases and J 5 bases; bases outside gene matches: 15. Germline V CDR1 and CDR2: SNHLY, FYNNEI. CDR3 protein: CATKSDRGRTYGYTF. As DNA, the CDR3 is TGTGCCACCAAATCTGACAGGGGACGTACATATGGCTACACCTTC.

Many counts were recorded for this clonotype. This chain uses TRBV6-1 with TRBJ2-1, with 14 nucleotides matching TRBD2. This CDR3 spans 18 amino acids. The germline CDR1 and CDR2 sequences are MNHNS and SASEGT. V lost 6 bases and J lost 7; bases outside the gene matches: 14. CDR3 nucleotides: TGTGCCAGCAGCCGCGCAAGACTAGCGGGAGGGCCTGGGAATGAGCAGTTCTTC. It codes for CASSRARLAGGPGNEQFF.

On this clonotype: With a much larger clone just one base away, this may be a read error. This chain joins TRBV28 and TRBJ2-2; D is undetermined. Germline loops: CDR1 MDHEN, CDR2 SYDVKM. CDR3 length: 14 amino acids. Deletions cut 4 bases from V and 1 base from J, with 7 bases between. CDR3 DNA sequence: TGTGCCAGCAGTTCTTGGAGGAACACCGGGGAGCTGTTTTTT. Translated: CASSSWRNTGELFF.

This clonotype was seen only a few times. The CDR3 coding sequence is TGTGCCAGCAGGTCCCGGGACAGGGGCACGAACACTGAAGCTTTCTTT. This translates into CASRSRDRGTNTEAFF. J is TRBJ1-1 and V is TRBV27, with TRBD1 matching 10 bases. CDR3 length equals 16 residues. Germline V gene sequence: CDR1 MNHEY, CDR2 SMNVEV (reference sequence). V shed 6 bases, J shed 1 base, and the junction held 8 bases outside the gene matches.

This chain uses TRBV24-1 with TRBJ1-3; D is unresolved. Between the trimmed V and J ends, which lost 4 bases and 4 bases, there was a span of 13 bases. This CDR3 comprises 15 residues. Per germline, CDR1 KGHDR and CDR2 SFDVKD. CDR3 region: CATSDSFGSGNTIYF. CDR3 DNA sequence: TGTGCCACCAGTGACAGTTTCGGATCAGGAAACACCATATATTTT.

In its sample, this clonotype was seen many times. This chain's CDR3 is CASKPAGSSYEQYF. The CDR3 DNA reads TGTGCCAGCAAGCCAGCGGGGAGCTCCTACGAGCAGTACTTC. This sequence joins TRBV28 and TRBJ2-7, with TRBD2 identical over 7 bases. CDR1 and CDR2 (germline): MDHEN, SYDVKM. Trimming cost V 7 bases and J 0 bases; bases outside gene matches: 6. CDR3 length equals 14 residues.

This clonotype came up many times. The V gene is TRBV3-1, the J gene TRBJ2-2; D ambiguous. This CDR3 region has 13 residues. The V end lost 1 base, the J end lost 3 bases, and 3 bases lay between the germline ends. The germline V gene encodes CDR1 LGHDT and CDR2 YNNKEL (reference sequence). CDR3 bases: TGTGCCAGCAGCCAAGGGGACACCGGGGAGCTGTTTTTT. This gives the protein CASSQGDTGELFF.

Ten or more counts support this clonotype. The chain employs TRBV6-2 or TRBV6-3 and TRBJ2-2; perhaps TRBD2 as D (5 bases). From germline, CDR1 is MNHEY and CDR2 SVGEGT. Deletions cut 0 bases from V and 4 bases from J, with 9 bases between. The CDR3 totals 15 residues. The CDR3 reads CASSYSGDGTGELFF. CDR3 DNA: TGTGCCAGCAGTTACTCCGGGGATGGCACCGGGGAGCTGTTTTTT.

This clonotype has only a few counts. V and J are TRBV6-6 and TRBJ1-6; 8 bases line up with TRBD1. From germline, CDR1 is MNHNY and CDR2 SVGAGI (reference sequence). The CDR3 covers 18 residues. After removal of 6 bases from V and 3 bases from J, the junction contained 13 bases not matched to a gene. CDR3 protein: CASSLLKPGQDYNSPLHF. The CDR3 DNA sequence: TGTGCCAGCAGCTTGCTCAAACCGGGACAGGACTATAATTCACCCCTCCACTTT.

Many counts were recorded for this clonotype. This sequence joins TRBV27 and TRBJ1-1, with TRBD1 identical over 8 bases. Germline V gene sequence: CDR1 MNHEY, CDR2 SMNVEV (reference sequence). Germline trimming cut 4 bases from V and 0 bases from J; bases unmatched to any gene: 4. CDR3 length equals 15 residues. CDR3 region: CASSYGTGMNTEAFF. As DNA, the CDR3 is TGTGCCAGCAGTTACGGGACAGGAATGAACACTGAAGCTTTCTTT.